The T cell receptor (beta chain) under discussion was sequenced for a study of T cell responses to AZD1222 COVID-19 vaccine (dated by TCRdb to about 2021). In the study overall: AZD1222 recipients given second doses at about 4 weeks or at about 12 weeks were pooled, since spike-specific TCR depth and breadth were not found to differ between the two schedules. A total of 233 trial participants underwent TCR sequencing, of whom some 210 received two doses of AZD1222 and 26 received two doses of the MenACWY control vaccine. Trial participants were enrolled by age into 18-55, 56-69 and 70-plus year subgroups, with around 150, 28 and 57 TCR-sequenced participants respectively.

The CDR3 regions of human TCRbeta chains were analyzed by immunosequencing. The published analysis was carried out like this. Repertoire TCRs were checked for matches against a reference library of SARS-CoV-2-specific TCRs that had been generated using the MIRA antigen-specificity platform. Breadth meant the fraction of unique TCRs that were SARS-CoV-2-associated, whereas depth meant the fraction of total T cells that were SARS-CoV-2-associated. Using the MIRA data, each spike-specific TCR was mapped to the spike region that the TCR reacts to and placed in a CD4 or CD8 class. Log10-transformed breadth and depth values were compared by one-way ANOVA with Sidak's multiple comparisons tests. TCRdb took over this immuneACCESS table, retaining in-frame rearrangements with V and J assigned. Such tables are incomplete; in checked studies, under half of the missing clones stem from an unresolved V gene, and the remainder is unexplained. V and J calls and clone size are copied from that table; D and trimming were computed from the DNA. Recorded for this sample are approximately 100,000 clones; about 88% of them occurred a single time. The ten top clones hold approximately 15% of the sample.

Results the study describes overall, beyond this receptor: After two AZD1222 doses, spike-specific TCR breadth and depth were significantly higher than at day 0 and than in MenACWY recipients. In the small 56-69-year group, the increase in depth fell short of significance, most likely because of low power. Reportedly, close to half of the unique spike-specific TCRs recognized epitopes lying outside the regions that are mutated in the B.1.351 and B.1.1.7 variants. Conclusions about previously exposed vaccinees were limited because only a handful of AZD1222 recipients were SARS-CoV-2 seropositive at baseline. Participants were mostly white British, with more females than males. The authors suggested clonal diversity may have been underestimated. No day 14 peak-response samples were available, so repertoires were characterized only after the peak T cell response. The vaccine-associated CD4 TCRs covered the entire spike protein, and the dominant responses fell in regions 160-218 and 743-854.

With regard to this clone: Its antigen has not been determined. Qualities for individual bases were not recorded, and no much larger clone is one base off.

The time point label of this sample denotes: baseline before first vaccination. Vaccinee samples were obtained from the UK trials COV001 and COV002, which included a single-blind randomized controlled phase 2/3 trial of AZD1222 (ChAdOx1 nCoV-19) in healthy adults. For TCRbeta chain sequencing, PBMC samples were collected from trial participants at day 0 and at day 28 after the second dose. The CDR3, cysteine through phenylalanine, is 16 amino acids long. Of the read, only the CDR3 DNA is kept; its 48 bases are in frame from base 1. The V end loses 1 base and the J end loses 0 bases, and a stretch of 12 bases separates them. Sequences LGHNA (CDR1) and YNFKEQ (CDR2) are obtained from the germline V gene.

The receptor was isolated from an adult in good health. The specimen comprised peripheral blood, sampled on day 0 of AZD1222 vaccination. In this chain, TRBV4-2 is recombined with TRBJ1-1; TRBD1 is possibly the D segment (6 matching bases). The base sequence is TGTGCCAGCAGCCAAGGCTCGGGGGGCATGAACACTGAAGCTTTCTTT. This translates into CASSQGSGGMNTEAFF.